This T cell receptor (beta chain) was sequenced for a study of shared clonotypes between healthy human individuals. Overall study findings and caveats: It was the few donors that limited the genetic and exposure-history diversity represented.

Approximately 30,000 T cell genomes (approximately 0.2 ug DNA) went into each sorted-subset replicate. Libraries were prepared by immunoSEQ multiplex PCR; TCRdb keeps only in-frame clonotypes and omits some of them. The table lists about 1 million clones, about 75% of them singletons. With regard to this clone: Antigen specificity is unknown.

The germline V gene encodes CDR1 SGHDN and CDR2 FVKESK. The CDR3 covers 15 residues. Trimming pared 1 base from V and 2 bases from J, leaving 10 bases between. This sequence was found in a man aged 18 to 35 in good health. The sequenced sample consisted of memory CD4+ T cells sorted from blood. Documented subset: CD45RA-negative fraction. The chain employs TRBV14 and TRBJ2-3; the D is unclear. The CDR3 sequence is CASSQAEQFTDTQYF. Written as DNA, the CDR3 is TGTGCCAGCAGCCAAGCAGAACAGTTCACAGATACGCAGTATTTT.